The rows below give T cell receptor beta chains drawn from one sample of a study of T cells in localized non-small cell lung cancer. The table came from immunoSEQ multiplex PCR; TCRdb's copy has only in-frame clones and leaves some out. The sample shows about 18,000 clones, around 88% of them seen only once. This specimen was peripheral blood, taken before any cancer treatment. These receptor sequences come from a male donor older than 55 with stage II squamous cell lung carcinoma. The CDR3 runs from the conserved cysteine through the conserved F or W. The D gene is left open where the match is weak. Expanded clones are given a class, and other clones once, few, many or no size at all.

J gene: TRBJ1-1; D gene: -; clone size: -; V gene: TRBV2; CDR3 protein: CASSDIELNTEAFF; CDR3 DNA: TGTGCCAGCAGTGACATTGAATTGAACACTGAAGCTTTCTTT
J gene: TRBJ2-7; D gene: TRBD1; clone size: -; V gene: TRBV27; CDR3 protein: CASSPQGFEQYF; CDR3 DNA: TGTGCCAGCAGTCCACAGGGGTTCGAGCAGTACTTC
J gene: TRBJ2-3; D gene: TRBD1; clone size: few; V gene: TRBV28; CDR3 protein: CASSFRTGGPDTQYF; CDR3 DNA: TGTGCCAGCAGTTTTCGGACAGGGGGTCCAGATACGCAGTATTTT
J gene: TRBJ2-5; D gene: -; clone size: -; V gene: TRBV20-1; CDR3 protein: CSVGTTQYF; CDR3 DNA: TGCAGTGTTGGGACCACCCAGTACTTC
J gene: TRBJ2-7; D gene: -; clone size: -; V gene: TRBV7-9; CDR3 protein: CASSLDGGAYEQYF; CDR3 DNA: TGTGCCAGCAGCTTAGACGGGGGCGCCTACGAGCAGTACTTC
J gene: TRBJ1-1; D gene: -; clone size: -; V gene: TRBV6-4; CDR3 protein: CASSDRPGVMNTEAFF; CDR3 DNA: TGTGCCAGCAGTGACAGGCCAGGGGTCATGAACACTGAAGCTTTCTTT
J gene: TRBJ2-5; D gene: -; clone size: -; V gene: TRBV5-1; CDR3 protein: CASSAGTDQETQYF; CDR3 DNA: TGCGCCAGCAGCGCGGGGACCGACCAAGAGACCCAGTACTTC
J gene: TRBJ2-7; D gene: TRBD2; clone size: few; V gene: TRBV11-2; CDR3 protein: CASSLVAHSGNPYYEQYF; CDR3 DNA: TGTGCCAGCAGCTTAGTAGCCCACAGCGGGAACCCCTACTACGAGCAGTACTTC
J gene: TRBJ1-1; D gene: TRBD1; clone size: -; V gene: TRBV7-9; CDR3 protein: CASSSRDRNEAFF; CDR3 DNA: TGTGCCAGCAGCTCTAGGGACAGAAATGAAGCTTTCTTT
J gene: TRBJ1-1; D gene: TRBD1; clone size: -; V gene: TRBV7-9; CDR3 protein: CASSFDTGQGLLMAFF; CDR3 DNA: TGTGCCAGCAGCTTTGATACGGGACAGGGGCTTTTGATGGCTTTCTTT
J gene: TRBJ1-2; D gene: -; clone size: few; V gene: TRBV5-1; CDR3 protein: CASSSLNAQAGYTF; CDR3 DNA: TGCGCCAGCAGCTCCCTCAATGCGCAAGCTGGCTACACCTTC
J gene: TRBJ1-2; D gene: -; clone size: -; V gene: TRBV6-6; CDR3 protein: CASTSPPWSYGYTF; CDR3 DNA: TGTGCCAGCACTTCGCCACCGTGGAGCTATGGCTACACCTTC
J gene: TRBJ1-2; D gene: -; clone size: -; V gene: TRBV28; CDR3 protein: CASLPGGREYGYTF; CDR3 DNA: TGTGCCAGTCTACCCGGGGGCAGGGAGTATGGCTACACCTTC
J gene: TRBJ2-5; D gene: -; clone size: -; V gene: TRBV25-1; CDR3 protein: CASSEWQGSGETQYF; CDR3 DNA: TGTGCCAGCAGTGAATGGCAGGGATCTGGGGAGACCCAGTACTTC
J gene: TRBJ1-2; D gene: -; clone size: -; V gene: TRBV13; CDR3 protein: CASSTLDRPNYGYTF; CDR3 DNA: TGTGCCAGCAGCACCCTGGACAGACCTAACTATGGCTACACCTTC
J gene: TRBJ1-2; D gene: -; clone size: -; V gene: TRBV28; CDR3 protein: CASSPSGAAPGSYTF; CDR3 DNA: TGTGCCAGCAGTCCCTCCGGGGCCGCGCCGGGGAGCTACACCTTC
J gene: TRBJ1-5; D gene: -; clone size: -; V gene: TRBV19; CDR3 protein: CASSIPDRTGPQHF; CDR3 DNA: TGTGCCAGTAGTATCCCCGACCGTACGGGGCCCCAGCATTTT
J gene: TRBJ1-2; D gene: -; clone size: -; V gene: TRBV27; CDR3 protein: CASSRGGGSNYGYTF; CDR3 DNA: TGTGCCAGCAGCCGGGGGGGAGGGTCCAACTATGGCTACACCTTC
J gene: TRBJ2-3; D gene: TRBD2; clone size: -; V gene: TRBV28; CDR3 protein: CASSPRLAGRTDTQYF; CDR3 DNA: TGTGCCAGCAGCCCCCGACTAGCGGGACGCACAGATACGCAGTATTTT
J gene: TRBJ1-2; D gene: -; clone size: -; V gene: TRBV16; CDR3 protein: CASSPLTGNYGYTF; CDR3 DNA: TGTGCCAGCAGCCCTTTGACAGGCAACTATGGCTACACCTTC
J gene: TRBJ2-3; D gene: -; clone size: -; V gene: TRBV7-9; CDR3 protein: CASSLNGWGGTDTQYF; CDR3 DNA: TGTGCCAGCAGCTTAAATGGTTGGGGGGGCACAGATACGCAGTATTTT
J gene: TRBJ1-1; D gene: -; clone size: once; V gene: TRBV28; CDR3 protein: CASSFGTAVEAFF; CDR3 DNA: TGTGCCAGCAGTTTCGGGACCGCTGTTGAAGCTTTCTTT
J gene: TRBJ2-1; D gene: -; clone size: few; V gene: TRBV2; CDR3 protein: CASSQSSYNEQFF; CDR3 DNA: TGTGCCAGCAGCCAAAGCTCCTACAATGAGCAGTTCTTC
J gene: TRBJ2-3; D gene: TRBD2; clone size: -; V gene: TRBV5-6; CDR3 protein: CASSGRGLARFTDTQYF; CDR3 DNA: TGTGCCAGCAGCGGGCGGGGACTAGCGCGATTCACAGATACGCAGTATTTT
J gene: TRBJ2-7; D gene: -; clone size: -; V gene: TRBV4-1; CDR3 protein: CASSQDRDNEQYF; CDR3 DNA: TGCGCCAGCAGCCAAGACAGGGATAACGAGCAGTACTTC
J gene: TRBJ2-7; D gene: TRBD1; clone size: -; V gene: TRBV28; CDR3 protein: CASSYRDSLYEQYF; CDR3 DNA: TGTGCCAGCAGTTACCGGGACAGCCTTTACGAGCAGTACTTC
J gene: TRBJ2-5; D gene: TRBD1; clone size: once; V gene: TRBV5-1; CDR3 protein: CASSTGTGFFQETQYF; CDR3 DNA: TGCGCCAGCAGCACCGGGACAGGGTTTTTTCAAGAGACCCAGTACTTC
J gene: TRBJ2-7; D gene: TRBD2; clone size: -; V gene: TRBV7-9; CDR3 protein: CASSPHRLAGIFPSYEQYF; CDR3 DNA: TGTGCCAGCAGCCCCCATCGGCTAGCGGGAATCTTTCCCTCCTACGAGCAGTACTTC
J gene: TRBJ1-3; D gene: TRBD1; clone size: -; V gene: TRBV7-9; CDR3 protein: CASSATQGSSGNTIYF; CDR3 DNA: TGTGCCAGCAGCGCCACACAGGGGTCCTCTGGAAACACCATATATTTT
J gene: TRBJ1-1; D gene: TRBD1; clone size: -; V gene: TRBV29-1; CDR3 protein: CSVVWGTVANTEAFF; CDR3 DNA: TGCAGCGTTGTATGGGGGACAGTCGCGAACACTGAAGCTTTCTTT
J gene: TRBJ2-7; D gene: -; clone size: -; V gene: TRBV6-6; CDR3 protein: CASSYTSGEQYF; CDR3 DNA: TGTGCCAGCAGTTACACAAGTGGGGAGCAGTACTTC
J gene: TRBJ2-1; D gene: TRBD2; clone size: -; V gene: TRBV7-9; CDR3 protein: CASSLGTSGSDEQFF; CDR3 DNA: TGTGCCAGCAGCTTAGGGACTAGCGGGAGTGATGAGCAGTTCTTC
J gene: TRBJ1-1; D gene: TRBD1; clone size: -; V gene: TRBV5-1; CDR3 protein: CASSLAGQAPLAEAFF; CDR3 DNA: TGCGCCAGCAGCTTGGCCGGACAGGCCCCTTTGGCTGAAGCTTTCTTT
J gene: TRBJ1-1; D gene: -; clone size: -; V gene: TRBV5-1; CDR3 protein: CASSPALGGTEAFF; CDR3 DNA: TGCGCCAGCAGCCCAGCCCTGGGGGGAACTGAAGCTTTCTTT
J gene: TRBJ1-4; D gene: -; clone size: -; V gene: TRBV15; CDR3 protein: CATSRTREKLFF; CDR3 DNA: TGTGCCACCAGCCGCACGAGGGAAAAACTGTTTTTT
J gene: TRBJ1-4; D gene: TRBD1; clone size: -; V gene: TRBV2; CDR3 protein: CASRTGGVNNEKLFF; CDR3 DNA: TGTGCCAGCAGGACAGGGGGCGTAAATAATGAAAAACTGTTTTTT
J gene: TRBJ2-7; D gene: TRBD2; clone size: -; V gene: TRBV9; CDR3 protein: CASSVTSGYEQYF; CDR3 DNA: TGTGCCAGCAGCGTAACTAGCGGCTACGAGCAGTACTTC
J gene: TRBJ2-1; D gene: TRBD2; clone size: few; V gene: TRBV7-2; CDR3 protein: CASSSFSGSYDEQFF; CDR3 DNA: TGTGCCAGCAGCTCTTTTAGCGGGAGTTATGATGAGCAGTTCTTC
J gene: TRBJ2-2; D gene: TRBD2; clone size: -; V gene: TRBV5-1; CDR3 protein: CASASGLAGEELFF; CDR3 DNA: TGCGCCAGCGCCTCGGGACTAGCGGGAGAGGAGCTGTTTTTT
J gene: TRBJ2-4; D gene: -; clone size: -; V gene: TRBV5-5; CDR3 protein: CASSLGDLAKNIQYF; CDR3 DNA: TGTGCCAGCAGCTTGGGGGACTTAGCCAAAAACATTCAGTACTTC
J gene: TRBJ2-7; D gene: TRBD2; clone size: -; V gene: TRBV6-5; CDR3 protein: CASTASGRGGNEQYF; CDR3 DNA: TGTGCCAGCACCGCTAGCGGGAGAGGTGGCAACGAGCAGTACTTC
J gene: TRBJ2-5; D gene: TRBD1; clone size: -; V gene: TRBV19; CDR3 protein: CASRLTGSKETQYF; CDR3 DNA: TGTGCCAGCAGGTTGACAGGGAGCAAAGAGACCCAGTACTTC
J gene: TRBJ1-2; D gene: -; clone size: few; V gene: TRBV29-1; CDR3 protein: CSVDPQGSNYGYTF; CDR3 DNA: TGCAGCGTCGATCCTCAGGGATCTAACTATGGCTACACCTTC
J gene: TRBJ2-1; D gene: -; clone size: -; V gene: TRBV28; CDR3 protein: CASSLRGAGGDEQFF; CDR3 DNA: TGTGCCAGCAGTCTCAGGGGGGCAGGCGGCGATGAGCAGTTCTTC
J gene: TRBJ1-1; D gene: -; clone size: -; V gene: TRBV9; CDR3 protein: CASSVGPFNTEAFF; CDR3 DNA: TGTGCCAGCAGCGTAGGCCCGTTCAACACTGAAGCTTTCTTT
J gene: TRBJ2-7; D gene: -; clone size: once; V gene: TRBV5-6; CDR3 protein: CASSARGEQYF; CDR3 DNA: TGTGCCAGCAGCGCCAGGGGCGAGCAGTACTTC